The T cell receptor (beta chain) described here comes from a study of radiation and T cells in renal cell carcinoma. Findings and caveats of the study: From baseline, blood top tumor clonotypes peaked at 2 weeks post-radiation.

Sequencing was performed with immunoSEQ multiplex PCR; in TCRdb, only in-frame clones are kept and a portion is missing. The profile shows under 100,000 clones, about 85% of them singletons. Remarks on this clone: Its antigen is unidentified.

Time point described: blood 4 weeks post-SBRT, at nephrectomy. Noted treatment: 15 Gy SBRT to primary tumor, nephrectomy 4 weeks later. Nephrectomy followed 15 Gy stereotactic body radiation by 4 weeks. The tumor was a clear cell renal cell carcinoma. V was pared by 2 bases and J by 1 base, with 10 bases between. CDR1 and CDR2 from the germline V gene are SGHRS and YFSETQ. CDR3 length equals 14 residues. The receptor's source is a man over 45 with renal cell carcinoma. Sequencing was performed on blood, taken from a patient whose treatment included radiotherapy and nephrectomy. This sequence joins TRBV5-1 and TRBJ2-7, with D possibly TRBD1 on 6 matching bases. CDR3 amino acids: CASSFGTRSYEQYF. CDR3 in DNA: TGCGCCAGCAGCTTCGGGACACGGTCCTACGAGCAGTACTTC.